This T cell receptor (beta chain) was recovered during a study of T cell responses to AZD1222 COVID-19 vaccine. Assay used: immunoSEQ multiplex PCR; TCRdb lists only in-frame clones, some missing. This sample has about 180,000 clones, with about 93% found just once. In regard to this clone: The antigen is unknown.

Trimming stripped 4 bases from V and 6 bases from J, with 10 bases between. This CDR3 region has 14 residues. Germline V CDR1 and CDR2: KGHSH, LQKENI. Whole-study findings and limits: No day 14 peak samples; only post-peak repertoires were characterized. The span of vaccine-associated CD4 TCRs extended across spike, with dominance at 160-218 and 743-854. Donors were mostly white British, more females; clonal diversity possibly underestimated.

This chain uses TRBV18 with TRBJ1-6; D is unclear. Sequenced material: peripheral blood, taken 28 days after the second AZD1222 dose. The clonotype comes from an adult who received the AZD1222 COVID-19 vaccine. Here the CDR3 reads CASSLEDSNSPLHF. CDR3 in DNA: TGTGCCAGCTCACTAGAGGATTCTAATTCACCCCTCCACTTT.